The 4 T cell receptor beta chains listed next were all sequenced from one sample in a study of shared clonotypes between healthy human individuals. Measured with immunoSEQ multiplex PCR; TCRdb has only the in-frame clones, and not every one. The sample has 850,000 to 1,100,000 clones, roughly 80% seen once. Sample: memory CD4+ T cells from PBMCs. Subset specified: CD45RA-negative fraction. Every receptor here comes from a young man in good health. Some clones in this sample may be carry-over from other donors' samples.

A single count supports this clone. The V and J genes are TRBV9 and TRBJ2-2; D not resolved. The CDR3 is 14 residues long. The V end was cut by 1 base, the J end by 4 bases, with 8 bases between. Germline V gives CDR1 SGDLS, CDR2 YYNGEE. The CDR3 reads CASSVTTGTGELFF. The CDR3 DNA reads as TGTGCCAGCAGCGTAACGACGGGCACCGGGGAGCTGTTTTTT.

The rearrangement joins TRBV28 to TRBJ1-4, with D tentatively TRBD1 (6 bases). Germline V gene lookup returns CDR1 MDHEN and CDR2 SYDVKM. The CDR3 has 15 amino acids. Trimming stripped 6 bases from V and 4 bases from J, with 15 bases between. In DNA, the CDR3 is TGTGCCAGCAGCCGTGGGGGCGCTGATAATGAAAAACTGTTTTTT. Translated, it gives CASSRGGADNEKLFF.

The chain carries TRBV7-2 and TRBJ2-7; TRBD1 agrees at 12 bases. V shed 1 base and J 2 bases; nucleotides not matched to a gene: 12. Germline CDR1 SGHTA, CDR2 FQGNSA. The CDR3 length is 19 residues. The CDR3 DNA sequence: TGTGCCAGCAGCTTAGAATATGGGACAGGGGGCAGGTTTACCTACGAGCAGTACTTC. Encoded protein: CASSLEYGTGGRFTYEQYF.

This chain joins TRBV5-1 and TRBJ2-2, with 8 bases fitting TRBD1. V gave up 3 bases and J gave up 6 bases; unmatched junction bases: 4. The CDR3 length is 14 residues. Germline V gives CDR1 SGHRS, CDR2 YFSETQ. The CDR3 region has the DNA TGCGCCAGCAGCTCCGACAGGGGCGCCGGGGAGCTGTTTTTT. It codes for CASSSDRGAGELFF.